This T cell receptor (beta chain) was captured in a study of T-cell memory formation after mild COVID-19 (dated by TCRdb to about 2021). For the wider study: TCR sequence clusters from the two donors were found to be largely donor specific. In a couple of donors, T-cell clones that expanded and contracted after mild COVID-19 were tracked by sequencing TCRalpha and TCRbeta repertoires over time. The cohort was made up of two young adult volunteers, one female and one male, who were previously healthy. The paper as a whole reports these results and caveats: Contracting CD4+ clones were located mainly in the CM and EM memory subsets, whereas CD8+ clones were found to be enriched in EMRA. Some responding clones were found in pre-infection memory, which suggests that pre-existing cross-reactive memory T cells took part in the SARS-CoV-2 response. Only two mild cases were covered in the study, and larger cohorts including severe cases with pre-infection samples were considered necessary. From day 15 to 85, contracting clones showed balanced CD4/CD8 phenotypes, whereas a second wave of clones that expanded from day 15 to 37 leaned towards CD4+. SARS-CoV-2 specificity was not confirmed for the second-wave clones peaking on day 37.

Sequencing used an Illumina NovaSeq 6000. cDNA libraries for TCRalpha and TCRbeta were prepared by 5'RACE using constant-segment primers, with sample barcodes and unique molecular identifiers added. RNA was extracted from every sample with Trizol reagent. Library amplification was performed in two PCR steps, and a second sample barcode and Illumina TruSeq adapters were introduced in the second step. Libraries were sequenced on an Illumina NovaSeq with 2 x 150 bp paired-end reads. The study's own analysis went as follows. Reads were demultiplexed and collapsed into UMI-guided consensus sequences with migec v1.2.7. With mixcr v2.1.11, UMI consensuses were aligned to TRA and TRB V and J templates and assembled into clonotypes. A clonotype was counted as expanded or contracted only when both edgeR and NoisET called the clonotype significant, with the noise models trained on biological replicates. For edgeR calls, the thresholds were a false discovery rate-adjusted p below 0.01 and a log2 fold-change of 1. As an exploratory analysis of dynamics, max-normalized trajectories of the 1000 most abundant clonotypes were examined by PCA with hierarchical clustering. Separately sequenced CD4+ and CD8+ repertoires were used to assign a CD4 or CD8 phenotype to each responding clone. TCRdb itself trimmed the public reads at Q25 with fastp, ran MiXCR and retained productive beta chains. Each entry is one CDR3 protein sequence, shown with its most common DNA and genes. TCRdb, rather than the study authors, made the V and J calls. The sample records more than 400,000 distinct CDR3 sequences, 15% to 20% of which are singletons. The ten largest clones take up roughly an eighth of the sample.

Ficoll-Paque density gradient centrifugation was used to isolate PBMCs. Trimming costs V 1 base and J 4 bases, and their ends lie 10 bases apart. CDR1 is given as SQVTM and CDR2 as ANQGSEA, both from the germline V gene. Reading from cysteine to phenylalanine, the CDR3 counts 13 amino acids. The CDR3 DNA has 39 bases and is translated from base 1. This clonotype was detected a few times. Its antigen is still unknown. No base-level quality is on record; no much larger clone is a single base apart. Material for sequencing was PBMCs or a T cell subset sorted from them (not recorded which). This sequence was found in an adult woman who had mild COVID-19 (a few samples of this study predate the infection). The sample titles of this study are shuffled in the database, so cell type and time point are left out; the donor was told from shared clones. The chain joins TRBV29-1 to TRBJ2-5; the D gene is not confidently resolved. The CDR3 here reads CSVEGDSTETQYF. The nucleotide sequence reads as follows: TGCAGCGTTGAAGGGGATAGCACAGAGACCCAGTACTTC.